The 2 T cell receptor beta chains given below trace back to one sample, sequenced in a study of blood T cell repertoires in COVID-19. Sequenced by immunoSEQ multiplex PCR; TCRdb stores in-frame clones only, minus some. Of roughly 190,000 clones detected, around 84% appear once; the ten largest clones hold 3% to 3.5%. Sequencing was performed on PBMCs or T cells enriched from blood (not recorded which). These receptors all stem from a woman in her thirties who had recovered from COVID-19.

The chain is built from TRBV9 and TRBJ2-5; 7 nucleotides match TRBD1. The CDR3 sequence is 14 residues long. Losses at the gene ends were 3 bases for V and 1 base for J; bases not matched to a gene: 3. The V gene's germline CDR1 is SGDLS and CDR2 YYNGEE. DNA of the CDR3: TGTGCCAGCAGCGGACAGGGTTCCCAAGAGACCCAGTACTTC. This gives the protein CASSGQGSQETQYF.

The CDR3 spells CASSLEGVEDEKLFF. The CDR3, as DNA: TGCGCCAGCAGCTTGGAGGGGGTAGAAGATGAAAAACTGTTTTTT. The V call is TRBV5-1, the J call TRBJ1-4, with D possibly TRBD1 on 6 matching bases. Germline CDR1 is SGHRS and CDR2 is YFSETQ. V lost 0 bases, J lost 6 bases, and 12 bases lay in between. CDR3 length equals 15 residues.